A selection of T cell receptor beta chains follows, all from one sample in a study of T cell clonotyping in hematopoietic cell transplantation. Profiled with immunoSEQ multiplex PCR; TCRdb holds only in-frame clones, not every one. The sample has 10,000 to 15,000 clones; around nine tenths are singletons. Material for sequencing was peripheral blood mononuclear cells. These receptors originate from a man aged 25 to 40 in good health. Some clones in this sample may be carry-over from other donors' samples. CDR3s include the opening cysteine and the closing phenylalanine or tryptophan. A D gene is named only where the DNA matches it firmly.

cdr3_nt cdr3_aa d_call j_call cdr3_length v_call
TGCAGCGGACGACTAGCGGGAGCTTACGAGCAGTACTTC CSGRLAGAYEQYF TRBD2 TRBJ2-7 13 TRBV29-1
TGTGCCAGCAGTGTTGGACTAGCGGGTCTCCGCTCCTACAATGAGCAGTTCTTC CASSVGLAGLRSYNEQFF TRBD2 TRBJ2-1 18 TRBV2
TGTGCCAGCAGCCCCGACCACCGGACGGACTACAATGAGCAGTTCTTC CASSPDHRTDYNEQFF - TRBJ2-1 16 TRBV5-4
TGTGCCTGGAGTGTATTCAGGGTGCGGTCCTATAATTCACCCCTCCACTTT CAWSVFRVRSYNSPLHF - TRBJ1-6 17 TRBV30
TGTGCCAGCAACCGACAGGCCGGGGGGAATTCACCCCTCCACTTT CASNRQAGGNSPLHF - TRBJ1-6 15 TRBV21-1
TGTGTCCTGGGACTAGTAGTCCACGAGCAGTACTTC CVLGLVVHEQYF TRBD2 TRBJ2-7 12 TRBV7-7
TGTGCTAGCAGCTTAGGGCTAGCGGGGACAAATGAGCAGTTCTTC CASSLGLAGTNEQFF TRBD2 TRBJ2-1 15 TRBV7-7
TGTGCCAGCAGTGAAGTTGAGAACACTGAAGCTTTCTTT CASSEVENTEAFF - TRBJ1-1 13 TRBV2
TGTGCCAGCAGCAGACCGGGACAGGGGGCTTCTATTTATGGCTACACCTTC CASSRPGQGASIYGYTF TRBD1 TRBJ1-2 17 TRBV5-8
TGTGCCACGGGCACCGGGGGTTTTCGCGATGAAGAGACCCAGTACTTC CATGTGGFRDEETQYF - TRBJ2-5 16 TRBV2
TGTGCCAGCAGCCACCCCGAACGGGGGCTTAGCACTGAAGCTTTCTTT CASSHPERGLSTEAFF - TRBJ1-1 16 TRBV4-2
TGTGCCTGGAGTGCCCTCCAGGCCGGGGAGCTGTTTTTT CAWSALQAGELFF - TRBJ2-2 13 TRBV30
TGCAGCGTTATTGGGATGAGAAGGAATGAGCAGTTCTTC CSVIGMRRNEQFF - TRBJ2-1 13 TRBV29-1
TGTGCCAGCAGTTACTCGGGGGGGGCCGGGGAAAAACTGTTTTTT CASSYSGGAGEKLFF - TRBJ1-4 15 TRBV6-5
TGCGCCAGCAGCCTGGACAGTCGAGGAAACACCATATATTTT CASSLDSRGNTIYF - TRBJ1-3 14 TRBV4-3